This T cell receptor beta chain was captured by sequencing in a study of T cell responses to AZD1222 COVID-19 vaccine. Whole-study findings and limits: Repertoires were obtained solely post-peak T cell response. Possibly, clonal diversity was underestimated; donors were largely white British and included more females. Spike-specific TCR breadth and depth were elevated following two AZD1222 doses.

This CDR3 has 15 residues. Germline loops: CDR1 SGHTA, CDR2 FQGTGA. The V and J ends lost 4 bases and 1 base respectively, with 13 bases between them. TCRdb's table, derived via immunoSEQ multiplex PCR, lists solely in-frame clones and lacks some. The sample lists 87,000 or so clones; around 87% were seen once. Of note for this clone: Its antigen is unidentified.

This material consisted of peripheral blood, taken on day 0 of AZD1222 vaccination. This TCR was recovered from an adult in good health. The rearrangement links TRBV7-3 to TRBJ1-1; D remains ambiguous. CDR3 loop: CASSSTVVANTEAFF. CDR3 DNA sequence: TGTGCCAGCAGCTCCACCGTTGTGGCGAACACTGAAGCTTTCTTT.